The 2 T cell receptor beta chains below all came from one sample that was sequenced in a study of T-cell reconstitution after alpha-beta-depleted transplantation in children. During its preparation, the TCRbeta library received unique molecular identifiers. TCRdb reprocessed the PCR reads with MiXCR, giving one entry per CDR3 protein. The repertoire has roughly 300,000 distinct CDR3 sequences, approximately 10% of them found once; the top ten carry less than 25%. Sequenced here: peripheral blood, sampled 180 days after TCRalphabeta/CD19-depleted stem cell transplant. The receptors stem from a male patient aged 2 to 10 who had a stem cell transplant for chronic granulomatous disease, so the T cells may come from the graft donor.

This clonotype was found many times. The chain uses TRBV7-2 and TRBJ2-3; maybe TRBD1 (6 bases). The germline CDR1 and CDR2 sequences are SGHTA and FQGNSA. The CDR3 loop spans 14 amino acids. V lost 4 bases and J 6 bases, leaving 14 bases between the germline ends. The CDR3 loop is CASSYRPGADTQYF. DNA of the CDR3: TGTGCCAGCAGCTACCGCCCAGGGGCCGATACGCAGTATTTT.

This clonotype was seen at least ten times. This chain uses TRBV29-1 with TRBJ2-7; D gene uncertain. The CDR3 totals 12 residues. V lost 4 bases and J 0 bases, leaving 7 bases between the germline ends. Germline lookup yields CDR1 SQVTM and CDR2 ANQGSEA. Written as DNA, the CDR3 is TGCAGCGTTGCCGTAAGCTCCTACGAGCAGTACTTC. It translates to CSVAVSSYEQYF.